The 14 T cell receptor beta chains below all came from one sample that was sequenced in a study of regulatory T cells in long-lasting Graves disease. CDR3-region Arm-PCR and iRepertoire HTBI primers produced the TCR beta libraries. TCRdb reanalysed the multiplex PCR reads using MiXCR and keeps one entry per CDR3 protein. The sample has hundreds of thousands of distinct CDR3 sequences; about 32% are singletons. The sample's time point: persistent/refractory GD, antithyroid drugs over 5 years with positive TRAb. With RNA extracted from PBMCs as input, the TCR library was made. Source: peripheral blood mononuclear cells (PBMCs), taken when the disease was refractory, from a patient treated with antithyroid drugs. The receptors here all came from a female donor with Graves disease.

This clonotype was found a few times. The chain uses TRBV20-1 and TRBJ1-2, with 7 bases identical to TRBD1. The CDR3 is 14 amino acids. Losses at the gene ends were 3 bases for V and 8 bases for J; bases not matched to a gene: 12. Germline CDR1 is DFQATT and CDR2 is SNEGSKA (reference sequence). CDR3 residues: CSARVTTGAGGYTF. CDR3 DNA: TGCAGTGCTAGGGTTACTACAGGGGCGGGGGGCTACACCTTC.

A few counts support this clonotype. This chain joins TRBV20-1 and TRBJ2-7; no definite D call. Germline CDR1 DFQATT, CDR2 SNEGSKA (reference sequence). The CDR3 extends over 14 amino acids. Trimming took 6 bases from V and 0 from J, leaving 15 bases between them. The DNA of the CDR3 is TGCAGTGCGGATGGACCCAGAACCTCCTACGAGCAGTACTTC. Amino acid sequence: CSADGPRTSYEQYF.

This clonotype appeared a few times. This chain uses TRBV20-1 with TRBJ1-2; D is unclear. CDR1 is DFQATT and CDR2 is SNEGSKA in the germline V gene (reference sequence). V was trimmed by 6 bases and J by 6 bases, leaving 17 bases between them. The CDR3 runs 13 residues. CDR3 amino acids: CSAIGTDSDGYTF. CDR3 in DNA: TGCAGTGCCATAGGAACAGATTCGGATGGCTACACCTTC.

The rearrangement links TRBV5-1 to TRBJ2-7; 7 bases match TRBD1. The J segment lost 5 bases and the V segment lost 4 bases, leaving 9 bases of the junction unmatched. The V gene's germline CDR1 is SGHRS and CDR2 YFSETQ. The CDR3 sequence is 14 residues long. Written as DNA, the CDR3 is TGCGCCAGCAGCCCGGACAGGACCTTGGACGAGCAGTACTTC. It translates to CASSPDRTLDEQYF.

The table lists this clonotype with a few counts. The chain couples TRBV12-3 or TRBV12-4 to TRBJ2-7, with D perhaps matching TRBD1 or TRBD2 (5 bases each). The CDR3 loop spans 15 amino acids. Trimming removed 5 bases at V and 0 bases at J, with 14 bases between. For the CDR3, the DNA is TGTGCCAGCAGTCCGGGACCCATTAGCTCCTACGAGCAGTACTTC. This translates into CASSPGPISSYEQYF.

This clonotype has just a few counts. V usage is TRBV11-2 and J usage is TRBJ2-7; D perhaps matches TRBD2 (5 bases). Trimming pared 4 bases from V and 0 bases from J, leaving 13 bases between. This CDR3 is built from 15 residues. Germline CDR1 reads SGHAT; CDR2 reads FQNNGV. The CDR3 is CASSSDGEFSYEQYF. CDR3 nucleotides: TGTGCCAGCAGCTCGGACGGGGAATTCTCCTACGAGCAGTACTTC.

Written as DNA, the CDR3 is TGTGCCAGCAGGGGCGGGCTTTATGAAAAACTGTTTTTT. Its translation: CASRGGLYEKLFF. This sequence joins TRBV6-1 and TRBJ1-4, with D uncertain. CDR3 length: 13 amino acids. Germline V CDR1 and CDR2: MNHNS, SASEGT. The V gene lost 6 bases and the J gene lost 6 bases, with 11 bases spanning the gap.

This clonotype was counted only a few times. The chain uses TRBV6-1 and TRBJ2-2; D may be TRBD2 (5 bases). Per the germline V gene, CDR1 is MNHNS and CDR2 is SASEGT. V was trimmed by 6 bases and J by 0 bases, leaving 8 bases between them. CDR3 length equals 14 residues. CDR3 coding DNA: TGTGCCAGCAGGAGCGGTTCGAACACCGGGGAGCTGTTTTTT. Its translation is CASRSGSNTGELFF.

This clonotype has more than one count but fewer than ten. The chain links TRBV28 to TRBJ1-1; tentatively, D is TRBD1 (5 bases). Germline CDR1 MDHEN, CDR2 SYDVKM. With 5 bases removed from V and 4 bases from J, the gap between germline ends came to 14 bases. CDR3 length: 14 amino acids. The CDR3: CASSLLGVGTEAFF. The CDR3, as DNA: TGTGCCAGCAGTCTACTGGGGGTGGGCACTGAAGCTTTCTTT.

This clonotype was counted many times. The chain employs TRBV28 and TRBJ2-7; TRBD2 is a possible D gene (6 bases). This CDR3 spans 15 amino acids. V lost 5 bases to trimming and J lost 1 base, with 15 bases between them. Germline V lookup: CDR1 MDHEN, CDR2 SYDVKM. In nucleotides, the CDR3 is TGTGCCAGCAGTGCCCGAGGTGGAGGGTCCTACGAGCAGTACTTC. Its translation: CASSARGGGSYEQYF.

V gene TRBV19 combines with J gene TRBJ1-2; TRBD1 aligns across 7 bases. The junction had 8 bases not matched to a gene; V was cut back by 10 bases and J by 6 bases. The germline CDR1 and CDR2 sequences are LNHDA and SQIVND (reference sequence). The CDR3 spans 12 residues. DNA for the CDR3: TGTGCCACCACACAGGGGCGGCATGGCTACACCTTC. Encoded protein: CATTQGRHGYTF.

Many counts were recorded for this clonotype. The chain couples TRBV6-1 to TRBJ1-1; 7 nucleotides agree with TRBD1. Germline V gene data show CDR1 as MNHNS and CDR2 as SASEGT. Trimming took 0 bases from V and 13 from J; bases not matched to a gene: 8. There are 13 residues in the CDR3. The CDR3 sequence: CASSEAGGQVGFF. In DNA form, the CDR3 reads TGTGCCAGCAGTGAAGCGGGTGGACAGGTCGGTTTCTTT.

The chain employs TRBV11-2 and TRBJ2-7; weak D call: TRBD2 (6 bases). CDR1 is SGHAT and CDR2 is FQNNGV in the germline V gene. CDR3 length equals 15 residues. V shed 5 bases and J shed 6 bases, with 20 bases lying between them. The CDR3 loop reads CASSAPGTPEGEQYF. The CDR3 DNA is TGTGCCAGCAGCGCACCAGGGACTCCCGAGGGCGAGCAGTACTTC.

The chain couples TRBV19 to TRBJ1-2; TRBD1 agrees at 9 bases. The V gene's germline CDR1 is LNHDA and CDR2 SQIVND (reference sequence). This CDR3 comprises 15 residues. The V gene end was trimmed by 7 bases and the J gene end by 5 bases; junction bases not matched to a gene: 11. Written as DNA, the CDR3 is TGTGCCAGTAATCCACCAGGACAGGGGTTGTATGGCTACACCTTC. Translating gives CASNPPGQGLYGYTF.